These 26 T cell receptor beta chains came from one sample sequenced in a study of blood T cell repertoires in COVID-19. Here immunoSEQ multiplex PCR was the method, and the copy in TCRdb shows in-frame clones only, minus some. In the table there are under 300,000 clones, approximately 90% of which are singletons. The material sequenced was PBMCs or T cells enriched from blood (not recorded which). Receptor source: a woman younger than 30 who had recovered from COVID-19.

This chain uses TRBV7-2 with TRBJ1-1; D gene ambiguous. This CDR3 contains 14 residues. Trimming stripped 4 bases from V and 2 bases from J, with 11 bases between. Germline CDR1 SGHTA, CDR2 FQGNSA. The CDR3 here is CASSSSNRNTEAFF. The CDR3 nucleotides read TGTGCCAGCAGCTCATCCAACAGAAACACTGAAGCTTTCTTT.

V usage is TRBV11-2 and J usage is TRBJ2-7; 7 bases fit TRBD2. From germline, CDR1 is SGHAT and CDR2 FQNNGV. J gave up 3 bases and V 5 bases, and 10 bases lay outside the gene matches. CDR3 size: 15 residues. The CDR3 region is CASSLGYGRHYEQYF. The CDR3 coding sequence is TGTGCCAGCAGCCTAGGCTACGGGAGGCACTACGAGCAGTACTTC.

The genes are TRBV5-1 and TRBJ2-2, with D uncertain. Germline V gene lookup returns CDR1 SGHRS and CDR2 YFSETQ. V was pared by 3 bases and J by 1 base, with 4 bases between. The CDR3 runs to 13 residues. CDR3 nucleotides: TGCGCCAGCAGCTCGGGGAACACCGGGGAGCTGTTTTTT. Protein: CASSSGNTGELFF. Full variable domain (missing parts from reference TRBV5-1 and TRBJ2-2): KAGVTQTPRYLIKTRGQQVTLSCSPISGHRSVSWYQQTPGQGLQFLFEYFSETQRNKGNFPGRFSGRQFSNSRSEMNVSTLELGDSALYLCASSSGNTGELFFGEGSRLTVL.

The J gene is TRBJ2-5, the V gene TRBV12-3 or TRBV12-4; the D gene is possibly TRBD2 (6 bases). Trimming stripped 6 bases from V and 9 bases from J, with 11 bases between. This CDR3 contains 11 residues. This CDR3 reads CASRDGEAQYF. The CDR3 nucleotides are TGTGCCAGCAGGGACGGGGAGGCCCAGTACTTC.

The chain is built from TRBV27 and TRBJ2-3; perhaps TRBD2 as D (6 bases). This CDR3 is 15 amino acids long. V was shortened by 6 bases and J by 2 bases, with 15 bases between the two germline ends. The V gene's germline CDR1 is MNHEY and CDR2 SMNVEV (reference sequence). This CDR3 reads CASSPGLRYTDTQYF. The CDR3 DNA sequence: TGTGCCAGCAGCCCGGGACTCCGCTACACAGATACGCAGTATTTT.

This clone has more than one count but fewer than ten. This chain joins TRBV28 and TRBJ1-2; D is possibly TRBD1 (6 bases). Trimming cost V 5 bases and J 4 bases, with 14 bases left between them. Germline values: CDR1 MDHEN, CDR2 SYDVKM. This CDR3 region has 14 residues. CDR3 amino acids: CASSPFDRTYGYTF. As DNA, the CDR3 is TGTGCCAGCAGTCCCTTCGACAGGACCTATGGCTACACCTTC.

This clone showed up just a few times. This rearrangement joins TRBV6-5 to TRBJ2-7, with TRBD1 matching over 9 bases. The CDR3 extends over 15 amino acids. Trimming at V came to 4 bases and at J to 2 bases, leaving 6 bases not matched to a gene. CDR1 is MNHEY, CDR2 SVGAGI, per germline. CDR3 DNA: TGTGCCAGCAGTTTATCGGGACAGGGCACCTACGAGCAGTACTTC. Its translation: CASSLSGQGTYEQYF.

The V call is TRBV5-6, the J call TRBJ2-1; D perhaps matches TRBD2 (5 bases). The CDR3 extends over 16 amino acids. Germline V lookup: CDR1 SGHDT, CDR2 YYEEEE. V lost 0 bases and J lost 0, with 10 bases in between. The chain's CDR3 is CASSLGGKSSYNEQFF. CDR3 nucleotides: TGTGCCAGCAGCTTGGGAGGGAAGAGCTCCTACAATGAGCAGTTCTTC.

The CDR3: CASSLAGGHYNEQFF. The CDR3 bases are TGTGCCAGCAGCCTGGCGGGGGGGCATTACAATGAGCAGTTCTTC. The V gene is TRBV7-2, the J gene TRBJ2-1; TRBD2 matches at 9 bases. The CDR3 is 15 residues long. V trimming: 5 bases; J trimming: 4 bases; junction bases outside the gene matches: 6. Germline V gene data show CDR1 as SGHTA and CDR2 as FQGNSA.

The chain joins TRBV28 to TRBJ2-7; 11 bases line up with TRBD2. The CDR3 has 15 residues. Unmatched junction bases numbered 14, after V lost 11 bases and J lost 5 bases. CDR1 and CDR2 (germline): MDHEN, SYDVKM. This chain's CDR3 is CALSMLAGGPNEQYF. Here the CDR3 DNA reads TGTGCCCTATCGATGCTAGCGGGAGGTCCCAACGAGCAGTACTTC.

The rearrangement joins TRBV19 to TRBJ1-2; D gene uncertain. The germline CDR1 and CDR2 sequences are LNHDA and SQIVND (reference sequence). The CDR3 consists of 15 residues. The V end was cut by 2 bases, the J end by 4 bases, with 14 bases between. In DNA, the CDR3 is TGTGCCAGTAGTATAAGTCAAACAGCCTTCTATGGCTACACCTTC. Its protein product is CASSISQTAFYGYTF.

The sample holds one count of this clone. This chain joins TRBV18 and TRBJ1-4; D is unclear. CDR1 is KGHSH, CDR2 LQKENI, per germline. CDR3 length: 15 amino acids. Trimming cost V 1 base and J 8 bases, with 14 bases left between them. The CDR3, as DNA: TGTGCCAGCTCACCACGTGAGAGGGTGGCGGAAAAACTGTTTTTT. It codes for CASSPRERVAEKLFF.

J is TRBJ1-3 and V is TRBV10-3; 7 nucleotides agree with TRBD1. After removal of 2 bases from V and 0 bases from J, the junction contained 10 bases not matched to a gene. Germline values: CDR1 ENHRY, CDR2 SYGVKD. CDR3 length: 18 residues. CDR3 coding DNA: TGTGCCATCAGTGAGGCCGGGACAGAGAAGAACTCTGGAAACACCATATATTTT. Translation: CAISEAGTEKNSGNTIYF.

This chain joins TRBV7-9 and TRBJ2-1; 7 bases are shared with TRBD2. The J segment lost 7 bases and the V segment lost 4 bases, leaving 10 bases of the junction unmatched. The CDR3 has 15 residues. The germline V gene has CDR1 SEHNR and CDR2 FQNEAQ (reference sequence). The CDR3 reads CASSSWTSGENEQFF. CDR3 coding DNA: TGTGCCAGCAGCTCCTGGACTAGTGGTGAAAATGAGCAGTTCTTC.

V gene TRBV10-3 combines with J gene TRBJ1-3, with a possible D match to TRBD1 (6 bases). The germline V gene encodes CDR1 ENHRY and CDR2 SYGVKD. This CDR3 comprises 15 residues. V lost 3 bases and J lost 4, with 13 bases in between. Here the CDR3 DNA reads TGTGCCATCAGTGAACCCGGACAGTTCGGAAACACCATATATTTT. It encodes CAISEPGQFGNTIYF.

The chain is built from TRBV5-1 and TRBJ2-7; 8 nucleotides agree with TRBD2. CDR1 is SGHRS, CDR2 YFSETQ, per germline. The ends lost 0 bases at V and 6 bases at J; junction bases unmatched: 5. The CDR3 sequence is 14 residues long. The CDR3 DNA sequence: TGCGCCAGCAGCTTGGAACTAGCGGCAGTCGAGCAGTACTTC. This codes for CASSLELAAVEQYF.

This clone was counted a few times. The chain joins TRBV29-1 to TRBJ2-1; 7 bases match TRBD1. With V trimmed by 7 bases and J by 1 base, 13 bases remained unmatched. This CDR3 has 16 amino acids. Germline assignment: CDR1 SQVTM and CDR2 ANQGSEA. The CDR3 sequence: CSGVYDRVRSYNEQFF. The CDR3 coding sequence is TGCAGCGGGGTATACGACAGGGTACGGTCCTACAATGAGCAGTTCTTC.

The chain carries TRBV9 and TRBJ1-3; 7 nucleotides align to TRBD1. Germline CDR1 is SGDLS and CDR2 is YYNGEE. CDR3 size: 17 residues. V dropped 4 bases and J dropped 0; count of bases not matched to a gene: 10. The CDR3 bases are TGTGCCAGCAGCCGGATCGGGACAGACCTCTCTGGAAACACCATATATTTT. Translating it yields CASSRIGTDLSGNTIYF.

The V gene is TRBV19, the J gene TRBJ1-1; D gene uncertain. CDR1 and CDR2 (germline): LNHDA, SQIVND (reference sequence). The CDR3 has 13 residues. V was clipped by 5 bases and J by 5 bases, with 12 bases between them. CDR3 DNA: TGTGCCAGTAGTCCCGACATCGGAACTGAAGCTTTCTTT. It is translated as CASSPDIGTEAFF.

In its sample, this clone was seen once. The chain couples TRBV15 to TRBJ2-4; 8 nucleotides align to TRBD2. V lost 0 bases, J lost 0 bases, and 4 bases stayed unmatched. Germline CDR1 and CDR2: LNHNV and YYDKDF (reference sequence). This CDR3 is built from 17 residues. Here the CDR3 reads CATSRDSGGRAKNIQYF. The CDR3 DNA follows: TGTGCCACCAGCAGAGACTCGGGGGGGCGAGCCAAAAACATTCAGTACTTC.

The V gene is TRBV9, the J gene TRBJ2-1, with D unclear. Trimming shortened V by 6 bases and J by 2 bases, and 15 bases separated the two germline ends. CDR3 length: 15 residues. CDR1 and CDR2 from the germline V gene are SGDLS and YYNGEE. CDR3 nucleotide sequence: TGTGCCAGCACCCCTGAGGAGCCAGCCTACAATGAGCAGTTCTTC. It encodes CASTPEEPAYNEQFF.

This chain's CDR3 is CASTQGGQPQHF. The CDR3 coding sequence is TGTGCCAGCACTCAGGGGGGCCAGCCCCAGCATTTT. This sequence joins TRBV28 and TRBJ1-5; 7 nucleotides match TRBD1. The CDR3 length is 12 residues. The germline CDR1 and CDR2 sequences are MDHEN and SYDVKM. Unmatched junction bases numbered 4, after V lost 7 bases and J lost 7 bases.

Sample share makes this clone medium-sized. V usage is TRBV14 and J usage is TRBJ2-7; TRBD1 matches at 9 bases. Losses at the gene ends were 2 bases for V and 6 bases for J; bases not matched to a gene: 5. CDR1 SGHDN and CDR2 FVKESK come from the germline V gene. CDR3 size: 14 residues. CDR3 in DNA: TGTGCCAGCAGCCAAACCGGGACAGGGTTCGAGCAGTACTTC. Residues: CASSQTGTGFEQYF.

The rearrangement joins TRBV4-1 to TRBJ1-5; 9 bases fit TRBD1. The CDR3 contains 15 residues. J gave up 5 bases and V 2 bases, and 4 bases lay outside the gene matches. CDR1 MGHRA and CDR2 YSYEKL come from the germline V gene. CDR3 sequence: CASSQRDREDQPQHF. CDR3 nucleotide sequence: TGCGCCAGCAGCCAAAGGGACAGGGAGGATCAGCCCCAGCATTTT.

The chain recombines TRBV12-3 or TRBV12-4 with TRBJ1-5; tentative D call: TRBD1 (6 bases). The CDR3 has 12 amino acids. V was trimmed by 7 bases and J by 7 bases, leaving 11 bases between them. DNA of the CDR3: TGTGCCAGCACCAAACAGGGCCAGCCCCAGCATTTT. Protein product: CASTKQGQPQHF.

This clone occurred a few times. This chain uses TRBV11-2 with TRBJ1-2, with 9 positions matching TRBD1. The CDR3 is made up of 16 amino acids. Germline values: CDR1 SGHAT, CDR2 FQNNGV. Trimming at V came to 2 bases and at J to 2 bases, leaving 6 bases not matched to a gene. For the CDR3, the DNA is TGTGCCAGCAGCTTACCAAGGGACAGGGCCAACTATGGCTACACCTTC. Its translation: CASSLPRDRANYGYTF.